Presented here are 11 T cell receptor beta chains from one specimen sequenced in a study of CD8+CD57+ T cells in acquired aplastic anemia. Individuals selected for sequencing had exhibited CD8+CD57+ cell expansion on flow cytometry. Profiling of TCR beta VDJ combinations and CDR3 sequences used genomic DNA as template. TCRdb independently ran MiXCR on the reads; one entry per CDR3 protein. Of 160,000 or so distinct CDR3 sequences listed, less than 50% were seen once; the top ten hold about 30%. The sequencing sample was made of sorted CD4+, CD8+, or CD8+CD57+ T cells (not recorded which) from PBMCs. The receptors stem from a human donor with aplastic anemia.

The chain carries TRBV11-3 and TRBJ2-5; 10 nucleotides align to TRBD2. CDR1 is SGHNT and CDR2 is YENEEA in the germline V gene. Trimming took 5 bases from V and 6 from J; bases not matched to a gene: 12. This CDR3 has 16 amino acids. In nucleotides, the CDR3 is TGTGCCAGCAGCCCGGCGGCTAGCGGGGGCCGGAAGACCCAGTACTTC. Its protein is CASSPAASGGRKTQYF. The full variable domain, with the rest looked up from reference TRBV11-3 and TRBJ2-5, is EAGVVQSPRYKIIEKKQPVAFWCNPISGHNTLYWYLQNLGQGPELLIRYENEEAVDDSQLPKDRFSAERLKGVDSTLKIQPAELGDSAVYLCASSPAASGGRKTQYFGPGTRLLVL.

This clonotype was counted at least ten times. CDR3 bases: TGCGCCAGCAGCCCGACCCGGACTAGCGGGCTAGAAGAGACCCAGTACTTC. Its protein product is CASSPTRTSGLEETQYF. The chain links TRBV4-3 to TRBJ2-5, with TRBD2 matching 11 bases. CDR1 and CDR2 from the germline V gene are LGHNA and YSLEER. The length of the CDR3 is 17 residues. With 4 bases clipped from V and 3 bases from J, the junction kept 10 bases outside the gene matches.

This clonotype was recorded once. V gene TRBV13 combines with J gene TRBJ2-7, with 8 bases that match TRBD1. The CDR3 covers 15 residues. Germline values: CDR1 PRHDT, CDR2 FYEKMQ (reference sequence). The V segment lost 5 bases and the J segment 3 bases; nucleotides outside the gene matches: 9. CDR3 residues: CASSPRQGMGYEQYF. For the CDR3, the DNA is TGTGCCAGCAGCCCCCGACAGGGGATGGGCTACGAGCAGTACTTC.

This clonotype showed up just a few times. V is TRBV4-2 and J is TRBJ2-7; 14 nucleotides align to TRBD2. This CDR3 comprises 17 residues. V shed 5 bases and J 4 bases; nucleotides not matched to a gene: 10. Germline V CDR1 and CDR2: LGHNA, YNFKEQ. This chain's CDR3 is CASSGPGTSGRGYEQYF. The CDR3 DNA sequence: TGTGCCAGCAGCGGGCCCGGGACTAGCGGGAGAGGGTACGAGCAGTACTTC.

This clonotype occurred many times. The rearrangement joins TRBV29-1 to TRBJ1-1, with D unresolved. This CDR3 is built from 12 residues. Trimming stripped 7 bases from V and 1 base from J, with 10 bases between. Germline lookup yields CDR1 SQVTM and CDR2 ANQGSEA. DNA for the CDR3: TGCAGCGCCGAGGGAGCGAACACTGAAGCTTTCTTT. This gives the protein CSAEGANTEAFF. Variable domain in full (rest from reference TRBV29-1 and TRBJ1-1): SAVISQKPSRDICQRGTSLTIQCQVDSQVTMMFWYRQQPGQSLTLIATANQGSEATYESGFVIDKFPISRPNLTFSTLTVSNMSPEDSSIYLCSAEGANTEAFFGQGTRLTVV.

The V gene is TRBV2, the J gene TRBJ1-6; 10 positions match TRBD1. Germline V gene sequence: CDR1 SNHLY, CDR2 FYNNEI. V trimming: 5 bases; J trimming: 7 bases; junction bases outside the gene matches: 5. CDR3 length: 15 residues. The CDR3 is CASSLGQGPNSPLHF. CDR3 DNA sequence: TGTGCCAGCAGTCTGGGACAGGGGCCAAATTCACCCCTCCACTTT.

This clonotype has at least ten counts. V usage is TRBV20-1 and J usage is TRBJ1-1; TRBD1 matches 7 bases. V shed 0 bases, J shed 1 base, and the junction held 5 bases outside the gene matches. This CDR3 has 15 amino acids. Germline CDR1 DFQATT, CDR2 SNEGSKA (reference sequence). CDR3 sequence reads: CSAREINRGNTEAFF. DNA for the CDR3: TGCAGTGCTAGAGAGATAAACAGGGGGAACACTGAAGCTTTCTTT.

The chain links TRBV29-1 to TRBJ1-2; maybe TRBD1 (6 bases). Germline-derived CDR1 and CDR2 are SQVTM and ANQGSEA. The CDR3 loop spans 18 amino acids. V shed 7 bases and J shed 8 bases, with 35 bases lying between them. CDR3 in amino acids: CSAYLGGQSYGAYRGYTF. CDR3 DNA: TGCAGCGCCTATCTAGGTGGACAGTCCTATGGAGCCTACCGAGGCTACACCTTC.

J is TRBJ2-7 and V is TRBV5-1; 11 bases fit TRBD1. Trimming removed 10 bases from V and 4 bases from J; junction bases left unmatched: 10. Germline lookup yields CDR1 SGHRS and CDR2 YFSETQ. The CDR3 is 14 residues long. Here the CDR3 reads CAGPGQGEGYEQYF. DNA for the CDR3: TGCGCCGGACCGGGACAGGGGGAGGGTTACGAGCAGTACTTC.

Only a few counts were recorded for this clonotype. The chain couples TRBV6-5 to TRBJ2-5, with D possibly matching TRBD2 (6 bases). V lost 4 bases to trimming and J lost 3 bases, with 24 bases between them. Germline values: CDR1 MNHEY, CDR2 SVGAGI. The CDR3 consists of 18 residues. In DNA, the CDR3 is TGTGCCAGCAGTTTTTTTATGGGGGAGGCAGGGACTGAAGAGACCCAGTACTTC. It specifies CASSFFMGEAGTEETQYF.

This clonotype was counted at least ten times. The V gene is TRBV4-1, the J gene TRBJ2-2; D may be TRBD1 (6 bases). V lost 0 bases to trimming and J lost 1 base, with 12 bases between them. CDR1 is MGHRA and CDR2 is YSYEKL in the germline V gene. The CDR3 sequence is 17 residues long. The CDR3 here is CASSQDPGAENTGELFF. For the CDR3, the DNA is TGCGCCAGCAGCCAAGATCCAGGGGCCGAGAACACCGGGGAGCTGTTTTTT.